This TCR beta chain was profiled in a study of T cells after yellow fever vaccination. Study in general: Researchers used SMART-Seq v4 Ultra Low Input to prepare fractions that had low cell numbers. General study points: FACS-sorted repertoires could contain abundant clonotypes contaminating from the bulk population. The study re-detected most primary-vaccination clones after the booster (96% CD4, roughly 85% CD8).

This clonotype was recorded a few times. The antigen remains unidentified. TCRdb recomputed calls from the 5' RACE reads with MiXCR, one row per CDR3 protein. The sample has 500,000 to 650,000 distinct CDR3 sequences; around an eighth are singletons. CDR3 length: 15 amino acids. The germline CDR1 and CDR2 sequences are SGHRS and YFSETQ. J was trimmed by 4 bases and V by 7 bases; bases with no gene match: 9. This TCR was recovered from a man between 25 and 39 years old who received the YFV17D yellow fever vaccine. The sample here was PBMCs, taken on the day of the yellow fever booster vaccination. This chain uses TRBV5-1 with TRBJ2-3; TRBD1 matches 10 bases. CDR3 residues: CASCLSGTGADTQYF. The CDR3 nucleotides read TGCGCCAGCTGTCTCTCCGGGACAGGGGCAGATACGCAGTATTTT.